One sample yielded the 10 T cell receptor beta chains listed below, sequenced in a study of beta chain features in type 1 diabetes. TCRB transcripts that were expressed got sequenced, as all of the isolated RNA had been reverse transcribed. Assay used: immunoSEQ multiplex PCR; TCRdb lists only in-frame clones, some missing. The sample has around 170,000 clones; 7.5% to 10% are singletons. Sequenced: central memory CD4+ T cells from blood. Every receptor here comes from a woman under 30 in good health.

The V gene is TRBV9, the J gene TRBJ2-2, with no clear D. The CDR3 sequence is 15 residues long. CDR1 is SGDLS and CDR2 is YYNGEE in the germline V gene. Trimming cost V 0 bases and J 3 bases, with 9 bases left between them. The CDR3, as DNA: TGTGCCAGCAGCGTAGGAGAATCCTACACCGGGGAGCTGTTTTTT. Translating gives CASSVGESYTGELFF.

The chain uses TRBV6-5 and TRBJ2-5, with unresolved D. This CDR3 spans 12 amino acids. The V gene lost 4 bases and the J gene lost 4 bases, with 7 bases spanning the gap. Germline V CDR1 and CDR2: MNHEY, SVGAGI. The CDR3 reads CASSSTTETQYF. Written as DNA, the CDR3 is TGTGCCAGCAGTTCAACTACAGAGACCCAGTACTTC.

The V call is TRBV11-3, the J call TRBJ2-3; 8 bases map to TRBD2. The germline CDR1 and CDR2 sequences are SGHNT and YENEEA. The CDR3 is 15 residues long. J gave up 5 bases and V 4 bases, and 8 bases lay outside the gene matches. For the CDR3, the DNA is TGTGCCAGCAGCTGGACCAGCGGGGGTAGAGATACGCAGTATTTT. As protein: CASSWTSGGRDTQYF.

V and J are TRBV9 and TRBJ1-1; D perhaps matches TRBD1 (5 bases). Trimming pared 2 bases from V and 4 bases from J, leaving 12 bases between. Germline lookup yields CDR1 SGDLS and CDR2 YYNGEE. This CDR3 comprises 14 residues. The CDR3 bases are TGTGCCAGCAGCGTCGACAGAAGGGGCACTGAAGCTTTCTTT. It specifies CASSVDRRGTEAFF.

This clone showed up just a few times. The V and J genes are TRBV7-2 and TRBJ2-7, with D unresolved. The CDR3 is made up of 13 amino acids. V was pared by 5 bases and J by 2 bases, with 10 bases between. Germline CDR1 SGHTA, CDR2 FQGNSA. The CDR3 sequence is CASSQDDTYEQYF. Here the CDR3 DNA reads TGTGCCAGCAGCCAAGATGACACCTACGAGCAGTACTTC.

V is TRBV2 and J is TRBJ2-7; tentatively, D is TRBD1 (5 bases). V lost 4 bases to trimming and J lost 4 bases, with 5 bases between them. Per the germline V gene, CDR1 is SNHLY and CDR2 is FYNNEI. The CDR3 length is 11 residues. The chain's CDR3 is CASSAGYEQYF. Written as DNA, the CDR3 is TGTGCCAGCAGTGCAGGGTACGAGCAGTACTTC.

The CDR3 is CASSYAGSNQPQHF. As DNA, the CDR3 is TGTGCCAGCAGTTACGCGGGAAGCAATCAGCCCCAGCATTTT. The chain recombines TRBV7-2 with TRBJ1-5; D is unresolved. There are 14 residues in the CDR3. Per germline, CDR1 SGHTA and CDR2 FQGNSA. The germline V and J ends were trimmed by 6 bases and 1 base, with 10 bases remaining between them. Together with reference TRBV7-2 and TRBJ1-5, the CDR3 gives the full variable domain: GAGVSQSPSNKVTEKGKDVELRCDPISGHTALYWYRQSLGQGLEFLIYFQGNSAPDKSGLPSDRFSAERTGGSVSTLTIQRTQQEDSAVYLCASSYAGSNQPQHFGDGTRLSIL.

This clone was seen ten or more times. This CDR3 is also generated by other DNA sequences in the sample. The rearrangement uses TRBV18 and TRBJ2-3; D possibly corresponds to TRBD1 (5 bases). V lost 3 bases, J lost 6 bases, and 10 bases lay in between. Germline-derived CDR1 and CDR2 are KGHSH and LQKENI. The CDR3 loop spans 13 amino acids. The CDR3 region is CASSPLRGDTQYF. The CDR3 DNA reads as TGTGCCAGCTCACCCCTTAGGGGTGATACGCAGTATTTT.

In this sample, this clone turned up a few times. V gene TRBV5-1 combines with J gene TRBJ2-1; D is undetermined. V shed 4 bases and J shed 4 bases, with 12 bases lying between them. In germline, CDR1 is SGHRS, CDR2 YFSETQ. The CDR3 totals 14 residues. CDR3 in amino acids: CASSRQTAYNEQFF. The CDR3 DNA is TGCGCCAGCAGCCGCCAAACAGCATACAATGAGCAGTTCTTC. Full variable domain (rest looked up from reference TRBV5-1 and TRBJ2-1): KAGVTQTPRYLIKTRGQQVTLSCSPISGHRSVSWYQQTPGQGLQFLFEYFSETQRNKGNFPGRFSGRQFSNSRSEMNVSTLELGDSALYLCASSRQTAYNEQFFGPGTRLTVL.

There are many counts of this clone. V is TRBV4-1 and J is TRBJ2-7; weak D call: TRBD1 (6 bases). The length of the CDR3 is 13 residues. CDR1 is MGHRA, CDR2 YSYEKL, per germline. Deletions cut 0 bases from V and 9 bases from J, with 12 bases between. For the CDR3, the DNA is TGCGCCAGCAGCCAAGATTGGCAGGGGAGGCAGTACTTC. It specifies CASSQDWQGRQYF.